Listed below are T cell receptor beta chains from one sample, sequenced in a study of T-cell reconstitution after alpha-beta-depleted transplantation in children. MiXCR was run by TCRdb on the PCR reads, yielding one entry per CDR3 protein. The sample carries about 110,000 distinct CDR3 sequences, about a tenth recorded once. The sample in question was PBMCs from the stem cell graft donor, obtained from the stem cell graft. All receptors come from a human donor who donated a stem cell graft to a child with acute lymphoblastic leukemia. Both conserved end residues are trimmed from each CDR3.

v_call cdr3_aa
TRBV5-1 ASTKFADGSYEQY
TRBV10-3 AISESPAMNTEAF
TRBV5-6 ASSLVGTNTEAF
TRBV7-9 ASSSVGYEQY
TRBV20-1 SASPVSGGSYNEQF
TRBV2 ASSEDRASEQY
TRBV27 ASSLLGTVGGANVLT
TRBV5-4 ASSSLNSPLH
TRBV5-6 ASSLRLTGNQPQH
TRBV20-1 SARERSGRYNEQF
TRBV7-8 ASSSITASYNEQF
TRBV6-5 ASIISAAYYEQY
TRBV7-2 ASSGWTSGHSSYEQY
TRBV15 ATSPSQLKNEQY
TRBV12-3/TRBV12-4 ASSLGQGNQPQH
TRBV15 ATSRGWGTMGERLF
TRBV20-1 SAAGGSGANVLT
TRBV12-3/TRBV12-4 ASSLAGGMTNTEAF
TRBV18 ASSLSTGGDYGYT
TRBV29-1 SAIQGAYEQY
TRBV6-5 ASIPLAVRDYEQY
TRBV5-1 ASRGGPGQQETQY
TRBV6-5 ASSFGQETQY
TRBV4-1 ASSQGGQGAYEQY
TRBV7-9 ASSARQGPLH
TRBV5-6 ASSPEANYGYT
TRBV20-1 SARDTGAGRETQY
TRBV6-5 ASSLQGSDRGDEQF
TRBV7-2 ASSPSGQGETQY
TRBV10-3 AISAGVGEARKNEQF
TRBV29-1 STPGQGSYT
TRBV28 ASSSTGASSYEQY
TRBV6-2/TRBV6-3 ASSYRAGAYNEQF
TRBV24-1 ATSEPGQGRDTQY
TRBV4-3 ASSQSGQGTNSPLH
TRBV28 ASSLFTGGANVLT
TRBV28 ASSTWDAMNTEAF
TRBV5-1 ASSLAKTGELF
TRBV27 ASSVDRAGANVLT
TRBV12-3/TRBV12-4 ASSLSYGYT
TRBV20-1 SARPQDRWTGELF
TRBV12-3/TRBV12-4 ASSLRGGGETQY
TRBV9 ASSTTSGIRTDTQY
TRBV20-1 SARRTGRIYEAF
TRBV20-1 SARDSDRANEQY
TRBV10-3 AISGSRDRAANIQY
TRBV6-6 ASSYSRQGLQNEQY
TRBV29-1 STRTVALPSSGNTIY
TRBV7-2 ATPLRGAADTQY